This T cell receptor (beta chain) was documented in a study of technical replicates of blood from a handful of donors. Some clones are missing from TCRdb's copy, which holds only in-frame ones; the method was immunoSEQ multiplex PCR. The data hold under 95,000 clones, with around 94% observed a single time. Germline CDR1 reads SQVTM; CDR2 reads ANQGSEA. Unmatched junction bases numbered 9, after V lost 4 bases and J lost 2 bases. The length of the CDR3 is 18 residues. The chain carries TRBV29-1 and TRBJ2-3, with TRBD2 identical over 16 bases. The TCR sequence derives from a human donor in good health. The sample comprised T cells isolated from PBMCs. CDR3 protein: CSVVKGLAGGDPTDTQYF. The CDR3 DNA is TGCAGCGTTGTTAAGGGACTAGCGGGAGGGGACCCCACAGATACGCAGTATTTT.